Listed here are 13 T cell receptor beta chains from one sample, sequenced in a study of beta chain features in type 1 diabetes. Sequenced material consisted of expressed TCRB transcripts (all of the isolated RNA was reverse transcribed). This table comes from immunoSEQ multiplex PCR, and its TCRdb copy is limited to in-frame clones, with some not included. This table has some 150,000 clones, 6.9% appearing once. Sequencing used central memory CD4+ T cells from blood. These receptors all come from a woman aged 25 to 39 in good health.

CDR3 in DNA: TGTGCCAGCAGCCGACTAGCGGGAGGAAGCGCAGATACGCAGTATTTT. Translation gives CASSRLAGGSADTQYF. V gene TRBV7-2 combines with J gene TRBJ2-3; TRBD2 aligns across 13 bases. There are 16 residues in the CDR3. V was clipped by 5 bases and J by 4 bases; unmatched bases: 6. Germline V CDR1 and CDR2: SGHTA, FQGNSA.

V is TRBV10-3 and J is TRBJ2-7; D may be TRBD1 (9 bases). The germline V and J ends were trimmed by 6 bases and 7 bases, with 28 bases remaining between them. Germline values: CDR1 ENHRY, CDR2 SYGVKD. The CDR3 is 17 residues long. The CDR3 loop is CAISSGQGLVLGGEQYF. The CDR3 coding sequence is TGTGCCATCAGCTCGGGACAGGGACTAGTCCTAGGGGGGGAGCAGTACTTC.

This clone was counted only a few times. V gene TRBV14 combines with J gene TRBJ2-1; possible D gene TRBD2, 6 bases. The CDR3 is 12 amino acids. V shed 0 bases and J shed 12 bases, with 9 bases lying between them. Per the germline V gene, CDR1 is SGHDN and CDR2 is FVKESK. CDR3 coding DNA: TGTGCCAGCAGCCAAGACGCGGGAAGGCAGTTCTTC. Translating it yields CASSQDAGRQFF.

DNA for the CDR3: TGTGCCAGCAGTATGGCAGGGGGCGAAGAGACCCAGTACTTC. This translates into CASSMAGGEETQYF. The genes are TRBV2 and TRBJ2-5; TRBD1 matches at 8 bases. Germline assignment: CDR1 SNHLY and CDR2 FYNNEI. V lost 5 bases to trimming and J lost 3 bases; unmatched junction nucleotides: 5. The length of the CDR3 is 14 residues.

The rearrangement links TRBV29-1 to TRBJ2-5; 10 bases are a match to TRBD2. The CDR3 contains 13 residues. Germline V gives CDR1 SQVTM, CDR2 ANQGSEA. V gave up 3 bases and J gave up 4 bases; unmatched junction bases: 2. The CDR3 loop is CSVERTSGETQYF. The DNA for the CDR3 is TGCAGCGTTGAGAGGACTAGCGGAGAGACCCAGTACTTC.

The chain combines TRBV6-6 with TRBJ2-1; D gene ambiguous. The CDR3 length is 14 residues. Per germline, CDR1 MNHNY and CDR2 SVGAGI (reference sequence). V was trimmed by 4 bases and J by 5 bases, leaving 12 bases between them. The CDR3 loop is CASSSHNRDNEQFF. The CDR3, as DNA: TGTGCCAGCAGTTCTCACAACAGAGACAATGAGCAGTTCTTC.

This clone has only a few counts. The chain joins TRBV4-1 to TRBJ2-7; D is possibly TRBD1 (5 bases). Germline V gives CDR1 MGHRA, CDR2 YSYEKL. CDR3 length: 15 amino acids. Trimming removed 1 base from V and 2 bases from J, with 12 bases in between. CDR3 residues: CASSQGTRDPYEQYF. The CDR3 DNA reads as TGCGCCAGCAGCCAAGGGACACGAGATCCCTACGAGCAGTACTTC.

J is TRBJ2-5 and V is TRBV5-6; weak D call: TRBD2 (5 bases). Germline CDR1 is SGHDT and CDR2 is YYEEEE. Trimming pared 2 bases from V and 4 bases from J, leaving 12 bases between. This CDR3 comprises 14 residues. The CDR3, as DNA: TGTGCCAGCAGCTTACGGACTGTCAGAGAGACCCAGTACTTC. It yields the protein CASSLRTVRETQYF.

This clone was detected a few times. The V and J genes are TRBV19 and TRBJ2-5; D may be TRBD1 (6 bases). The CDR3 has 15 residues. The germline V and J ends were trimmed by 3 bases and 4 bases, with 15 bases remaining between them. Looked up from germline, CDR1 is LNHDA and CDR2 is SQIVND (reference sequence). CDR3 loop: CASSMQQGVLETQYF. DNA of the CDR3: TGTGCCAGTAGTATGCAACAGGGTGTATTAGAGACCCAGTACTTC.

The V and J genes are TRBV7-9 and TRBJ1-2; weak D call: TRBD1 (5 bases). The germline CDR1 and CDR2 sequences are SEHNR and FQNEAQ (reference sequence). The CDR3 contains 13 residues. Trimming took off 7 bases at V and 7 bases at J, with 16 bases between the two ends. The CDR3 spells CASMSQGFSGYTF. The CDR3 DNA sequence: TGTGCCAGCATGTCCCAGGGATTTTCTGGCTACACCTTC. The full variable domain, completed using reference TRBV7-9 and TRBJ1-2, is DTGVSQNPRHKITKRGQNVTFRCDPISEHNRLYWYRQTLGQGPEFLTYFQNEAQLEKSRLLSDRFSAERPKGSFSTLEIQRTEQGDSAMYLCASMSQGFSGYTFGSGTRLTVV.

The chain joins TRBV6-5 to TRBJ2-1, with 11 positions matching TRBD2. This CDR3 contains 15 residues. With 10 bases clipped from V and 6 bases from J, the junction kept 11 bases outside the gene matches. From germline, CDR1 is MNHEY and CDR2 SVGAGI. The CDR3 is CATNLATSGGNEQFF. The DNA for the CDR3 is TGTGCCACTAACCTGGCCACTAGCGGGGGCAATGAGCAGTTCTTC.

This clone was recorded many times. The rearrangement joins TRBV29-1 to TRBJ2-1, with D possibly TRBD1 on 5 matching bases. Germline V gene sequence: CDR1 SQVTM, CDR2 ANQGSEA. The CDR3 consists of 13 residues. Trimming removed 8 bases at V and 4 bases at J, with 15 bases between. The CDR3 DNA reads TGCAGCCACACAGTGGGGCTATACAATGAGCAGTTCTTC. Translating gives CSHTVGLYNEQFF.

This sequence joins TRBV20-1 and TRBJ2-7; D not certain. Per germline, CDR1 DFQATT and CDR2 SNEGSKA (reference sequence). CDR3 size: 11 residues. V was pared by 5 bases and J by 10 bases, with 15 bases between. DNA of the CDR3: TGCAGTGCTGAACCGGCCTCACTACAGTACTTC. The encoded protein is CSAEPASLQYF.